The present TCR beta chain was sequenced within a study of metastatic and nonmetastatic thyroid tumors. Study-level background: Blood and tumor or nodule tissue repertoires from malignant and benign thyroid patients were compared.

With MiXCR, TCRdb called clones anew from the PCR reads. The sample lists roughly 81,000 clones, 8.6% occurring once. The germline V gene has CDR1 GTSNPN and CDR2 SVGIG (reference sequence). The V end was cut by 3 bases, the J end by 11 bases, with 19 bases between. The CDR3 has 13 amino acids. The table lists this clone with a few counts. Patients had received no treatment of any kind before thyroid surgery. This sequence was found in a female donor with papillary thyroid cancer or a benign thyroid nodule (not recorded which). Some clones in this sample may be carry-over from other donors' samples. The sample taken for sequencing was blood. V is TRBV30 and J is TRBJ1-1; D not resolved. DNA of the CDR3: TGTGCCTGGAGCTTCAATCATCAGTTTGTCGCTTTCTTT. Its translation: CAWSFNHQFVAFF.